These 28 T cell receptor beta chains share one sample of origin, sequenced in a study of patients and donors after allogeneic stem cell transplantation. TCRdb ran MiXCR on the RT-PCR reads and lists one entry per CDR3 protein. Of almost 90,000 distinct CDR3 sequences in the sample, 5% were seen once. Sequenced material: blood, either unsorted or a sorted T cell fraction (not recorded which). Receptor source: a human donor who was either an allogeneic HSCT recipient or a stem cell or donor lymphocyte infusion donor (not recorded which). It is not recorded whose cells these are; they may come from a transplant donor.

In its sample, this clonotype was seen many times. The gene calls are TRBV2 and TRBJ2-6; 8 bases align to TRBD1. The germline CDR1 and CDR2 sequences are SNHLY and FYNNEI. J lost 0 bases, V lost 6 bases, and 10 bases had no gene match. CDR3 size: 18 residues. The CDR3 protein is CASRARGTGLSGANVLTF. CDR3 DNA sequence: TGTGCCAGCAGGGCAAGAGGGACAGGTCTCTCTGGGGCCAACGTCCTGACTTTC. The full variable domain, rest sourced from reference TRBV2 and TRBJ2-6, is EPEVTQTPSHQVTQMGQEVILRCVPISNHLYFYWYRQILGQKVEFLVSFYNNEISEKSEIFDDQFSVERPDGSNFTLKIRSTKLEDSAMYFCASRARGTGLSGANVLTFGAGSRLTVL.

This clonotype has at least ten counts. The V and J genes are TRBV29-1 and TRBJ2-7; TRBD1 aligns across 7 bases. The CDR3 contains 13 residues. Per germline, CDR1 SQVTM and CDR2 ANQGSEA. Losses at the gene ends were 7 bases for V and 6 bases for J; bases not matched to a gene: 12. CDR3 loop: CSARGREFGEQYF. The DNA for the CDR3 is TGCAGCGCAAGGGGGCGCGAATTTGGCGAGCAGTACTTC.

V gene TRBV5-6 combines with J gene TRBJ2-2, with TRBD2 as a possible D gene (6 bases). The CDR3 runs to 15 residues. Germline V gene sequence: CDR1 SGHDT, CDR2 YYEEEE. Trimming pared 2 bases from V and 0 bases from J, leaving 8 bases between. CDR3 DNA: TGTGCCAGCAGCTTTGGGGGGACGAACACCGGGGAGCTGTTTTTT. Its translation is CASSFGGTNTGELFF. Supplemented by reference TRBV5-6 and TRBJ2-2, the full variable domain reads DAGVTQSPTHLIKTRGQQVTLRCSPKSGHDTVSWYQQALGQGPQFIFQYYEEEERQRGNFPDRFSGHQFPNYSSELNVNALLLGDSALYLCASSFGGTNTGELFFGEGSRLTVL.

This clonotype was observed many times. This chain's CDR3 is CASSGTGPRGTEAFF. The CDR3 coding sequence is TGCGCCAGCAGCGGAACAGGGCCGCGGGGGACTGAAGCTTTCTTT. The V call is TRBV10-2, the J call TRBJ1-1, with D perhaps matching TRBD1 (6 bases). The germline gives CDR1 WSHSY, CDR2 SAAADI. The CDR3 extends over 15 amino acids. V lost 6 bases to trimming and J lost 5 bases, with 19 bases between them.

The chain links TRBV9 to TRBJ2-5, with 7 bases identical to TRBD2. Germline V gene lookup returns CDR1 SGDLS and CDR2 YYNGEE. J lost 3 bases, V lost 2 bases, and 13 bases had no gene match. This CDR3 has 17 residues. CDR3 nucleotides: TGTGCCAGCAGCGTTGGTGCGGCGGGACGGGGGGAAGAGACCCAGTACTTC. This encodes CASSVGAAGRGEETQYF.

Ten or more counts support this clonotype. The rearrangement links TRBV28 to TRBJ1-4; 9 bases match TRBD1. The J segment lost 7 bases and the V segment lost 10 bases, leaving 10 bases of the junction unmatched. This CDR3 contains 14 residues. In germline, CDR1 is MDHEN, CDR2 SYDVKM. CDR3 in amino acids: CATIQQGAIEKLFF. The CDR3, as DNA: TGTGCCACCATCCAACAGGGGGCCATTGAAAAACTGTTTTTT.

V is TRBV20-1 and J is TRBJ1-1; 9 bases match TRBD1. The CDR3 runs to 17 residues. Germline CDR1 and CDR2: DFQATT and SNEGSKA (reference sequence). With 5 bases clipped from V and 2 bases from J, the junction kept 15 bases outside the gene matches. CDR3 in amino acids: CSASRNRGQASNTEAFF. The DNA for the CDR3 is TGCAGTGCTTCCCGAAACAGGGGGCAGGCCTCAAACACTGAAGCTTTCTTT.

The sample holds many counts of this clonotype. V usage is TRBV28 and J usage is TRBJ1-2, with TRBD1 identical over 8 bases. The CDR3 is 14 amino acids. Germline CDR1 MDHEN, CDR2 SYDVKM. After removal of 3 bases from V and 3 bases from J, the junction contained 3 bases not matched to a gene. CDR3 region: CASSLTGDHYGYTF. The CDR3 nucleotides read TGTGCCAGCAGTTTGACAGGGGATCACTATGGCTACACCTTC.

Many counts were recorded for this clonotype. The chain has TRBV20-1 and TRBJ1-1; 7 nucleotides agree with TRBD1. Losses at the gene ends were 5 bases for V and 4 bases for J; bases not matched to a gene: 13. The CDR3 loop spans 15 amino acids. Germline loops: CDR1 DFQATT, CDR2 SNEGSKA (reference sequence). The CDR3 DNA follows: TGCAGTGCTCCCCTCGGGGGCAGGGGGGGCACTGAAGCTTTCTTT. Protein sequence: CSAPLGGRGGTEAFF.

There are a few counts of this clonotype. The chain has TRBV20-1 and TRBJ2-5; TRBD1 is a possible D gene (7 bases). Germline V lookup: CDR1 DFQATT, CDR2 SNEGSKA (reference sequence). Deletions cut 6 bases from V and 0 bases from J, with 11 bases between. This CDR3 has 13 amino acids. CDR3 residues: CSAEGTDQETQYF. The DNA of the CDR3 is TGCAGTGCGGAGGGGACAGACCAAGAGACCCAGTACTTC.

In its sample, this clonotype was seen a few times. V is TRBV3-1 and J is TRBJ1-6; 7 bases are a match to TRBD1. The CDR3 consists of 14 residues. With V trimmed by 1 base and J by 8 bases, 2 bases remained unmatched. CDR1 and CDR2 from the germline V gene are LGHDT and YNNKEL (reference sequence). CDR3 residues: CASSQGTGDSPLHF. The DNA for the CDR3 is TGTGCCAGCAGCCAAGGGACAGGCGATTCACCCCTCCACTTT.

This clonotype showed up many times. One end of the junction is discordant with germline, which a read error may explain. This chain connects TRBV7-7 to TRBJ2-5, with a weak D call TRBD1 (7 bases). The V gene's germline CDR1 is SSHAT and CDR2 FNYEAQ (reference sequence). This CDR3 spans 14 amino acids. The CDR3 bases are TGTGCTAGCAGCCTTGCAGGGGGGCAAGAGACCCAGTACTTC. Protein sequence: CASSLAGGQETQYF.

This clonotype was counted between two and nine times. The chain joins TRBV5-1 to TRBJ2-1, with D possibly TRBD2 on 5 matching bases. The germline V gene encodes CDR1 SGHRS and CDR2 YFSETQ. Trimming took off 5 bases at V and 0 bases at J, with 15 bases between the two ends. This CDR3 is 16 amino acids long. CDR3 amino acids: CASSQSGPSSYNEQFF. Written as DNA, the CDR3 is TGCGCCAGCAGTCAAAGCGGACCAAGCTCCTACAATGAGCAGTTCTTC.

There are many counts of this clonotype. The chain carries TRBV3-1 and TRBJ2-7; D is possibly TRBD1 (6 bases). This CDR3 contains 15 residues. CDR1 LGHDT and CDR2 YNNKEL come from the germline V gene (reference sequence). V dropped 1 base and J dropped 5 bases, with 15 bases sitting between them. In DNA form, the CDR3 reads TGTGCCAGCAGCCAAGGGGCAGGGGCTATCAACGAGCAGTACTTC. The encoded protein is CASSQGAGAINEQYF.

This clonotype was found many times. For the CDR3, the DNA is TGTGCCAGCAGCTTAGGGGGAGTGACGAACACTGAAGCTTTCTTT. Residues: CASSLGGVTNTEAFF. The chain couples TRBV7-2 to TRBJ1-1; D call uncertain. This CDR3 region has 15 residues. V was cut by 1 base and J by 1 base, with 10 bases left in between. Per germline, CDR1 SGHTA and CDR2 FQGNSA.

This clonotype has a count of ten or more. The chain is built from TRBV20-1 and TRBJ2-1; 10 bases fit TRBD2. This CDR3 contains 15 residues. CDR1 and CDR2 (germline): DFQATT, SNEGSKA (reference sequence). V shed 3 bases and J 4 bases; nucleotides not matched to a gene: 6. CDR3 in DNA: TGCAGTGCTAGCCCACTAGCGGGGACTTACAATGAGCAGTTCTTC. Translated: CSASPLAGTYNEQFF.

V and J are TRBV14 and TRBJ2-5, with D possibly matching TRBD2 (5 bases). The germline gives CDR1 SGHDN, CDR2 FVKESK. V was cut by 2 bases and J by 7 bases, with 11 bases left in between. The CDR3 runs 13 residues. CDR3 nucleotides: TGTGCCAGCAGCCAACAAGAGGCGGGGACCCAGTACTTC. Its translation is CASSQQEAGTQYF.

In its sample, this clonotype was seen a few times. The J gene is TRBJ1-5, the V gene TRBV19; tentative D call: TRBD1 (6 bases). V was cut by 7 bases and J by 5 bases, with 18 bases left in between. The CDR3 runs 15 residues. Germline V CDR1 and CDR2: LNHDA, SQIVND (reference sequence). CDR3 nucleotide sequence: TGTGCCAGTACCAGGGGAACAGGCCTTCATCAGCCCCAGCATTTT. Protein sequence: CASTRGTGLHQPQHF. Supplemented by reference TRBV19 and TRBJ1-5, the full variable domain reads DGGITQSPKYLFRKEGQNVTLSCEQNLNHDAMYWYRQDPGQGLRLIYYSQIVNDFQKGDIAEGYSVSREKKESFPLTVTSAQKNPTAFYLCASTRGTGLHQPQHFGDGTRLSIL.

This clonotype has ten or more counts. For the CDR3, the DNA is TGTGCCAGCAGGGTCCCGACGGGACAAGCGAACACTGAAGCTTTCTTT. It encodes CASRVPTGQANTEAFF. The chain carries TRBV2 and TRBJ1-1; tentative D call: TRBD1 (6 bases). The CDR3 runs to 16 residues. Germline V gene lookup returns CDR1 SNHLY and CDR2 FYNNEI. The ends were cut back, 6 bases at V and 1 base at J, with 18 bases in the middle. Using reference TRBV2 and TRBJ1-1 for the parts outside the CDR3, the full variable domain is EPEVTQTPSHQVTQMGQEVILRCVPISNHLYFYWYRQILGQKVEFLVSFYNNEISEKSEIFDDQFSVERPDGSNFTLKIRSTKLEDSAMYFCASRVPTGQANTEAFFGQGTRLTVV.

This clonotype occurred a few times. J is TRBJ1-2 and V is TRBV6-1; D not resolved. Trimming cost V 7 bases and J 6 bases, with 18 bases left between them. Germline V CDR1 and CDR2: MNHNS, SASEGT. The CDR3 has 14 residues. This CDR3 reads CASKTSNGDNGYTF. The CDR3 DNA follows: TGTGCCAGCAAAACATCTAACGGGGATAATGGCTACACCTTC.

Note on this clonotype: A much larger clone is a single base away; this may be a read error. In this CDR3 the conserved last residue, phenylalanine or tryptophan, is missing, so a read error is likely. The CDR3 DNA reads TGTGCCAGCAGTAAACTCAGAGGCACAGATACGCAGTATTTG. Residues: CASSKLRGTDTQYL. The chain employs TRBV6-1 and TRBJ2-3; D unclear. Germline V lookup: CDR1 MNHNS, CDR2 SASEGT. The CDR3 is 14 amino acids. V was trimmed by 5 bases and J by 1 base, leaving 10 bases between them.

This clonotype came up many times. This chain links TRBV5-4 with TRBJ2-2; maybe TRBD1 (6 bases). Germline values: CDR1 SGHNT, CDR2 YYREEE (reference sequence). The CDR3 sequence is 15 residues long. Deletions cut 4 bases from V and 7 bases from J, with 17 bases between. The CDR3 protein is CASSRARGENGELFF. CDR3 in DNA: TGTGCCAGCAGCCGCGCCAGGGGCGAGAACGGGGAGCTGTTTTTT.

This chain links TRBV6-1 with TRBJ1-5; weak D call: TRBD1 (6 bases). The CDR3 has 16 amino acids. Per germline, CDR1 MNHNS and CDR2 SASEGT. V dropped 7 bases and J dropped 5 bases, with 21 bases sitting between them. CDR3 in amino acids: CASTPQVGGVDQPQHF. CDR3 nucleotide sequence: TGTGCCAGCACCCCCCAAGTCGGGGGCGTCGATCAGCCCCAGCATTTT.

Written as DNA, the CDR3 is TGTGCCAGCCGTCCAGAGCGGGGCGCGACACCCCTCCACTTT. Translation: CASRPERGATPLHF. The chain joins TRBV6-1 to TRBJ1-6, with a tentative D call TRBD1 (5 bases). The V gene's germline CDR1 is MNHNS and CDR2 SASEGT. Deletions cut 8 bases from V and 11 bases from J, with 19 bases between. The CDR3 is 14 amino acids.

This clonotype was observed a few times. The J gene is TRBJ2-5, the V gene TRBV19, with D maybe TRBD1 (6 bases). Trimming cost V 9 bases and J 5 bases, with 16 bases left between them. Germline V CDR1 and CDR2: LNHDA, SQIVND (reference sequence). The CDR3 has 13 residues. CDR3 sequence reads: CASRGVALETQYF. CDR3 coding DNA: TGTGCCAGCAGGGGTGTTGCGTTGGAGACCCAGTACTTC.

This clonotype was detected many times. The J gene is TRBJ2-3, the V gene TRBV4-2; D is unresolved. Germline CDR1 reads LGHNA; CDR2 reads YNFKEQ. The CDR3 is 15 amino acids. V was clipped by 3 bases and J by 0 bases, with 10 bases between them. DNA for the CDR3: TGTGCCAGCAGCCAGTCCTTAGCTAGCACAGATACGCAGTATTTT. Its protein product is CASSQSLASTDTQYF.

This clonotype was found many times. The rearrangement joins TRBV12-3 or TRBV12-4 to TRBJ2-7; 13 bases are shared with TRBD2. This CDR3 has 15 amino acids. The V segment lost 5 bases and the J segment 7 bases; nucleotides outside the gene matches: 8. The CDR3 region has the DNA TGTGCCAGCAGTACCACTAGCGGGGGGGCTCAAGAGCAGTACTTC. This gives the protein CASSTTSGGAQEQYF.

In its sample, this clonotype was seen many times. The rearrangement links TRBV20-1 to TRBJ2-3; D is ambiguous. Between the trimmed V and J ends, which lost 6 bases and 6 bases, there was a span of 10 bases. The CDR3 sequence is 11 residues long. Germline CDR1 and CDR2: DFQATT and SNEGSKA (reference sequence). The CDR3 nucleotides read TGCAGTGCACGAAAAGGGGATACGCAGTATTTT. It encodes CSARKGDTQYF.